A selection of T cell receptor beta chains follows, all from one sample in a study of T cell responses to AZD1222 COVID-19 vaccine. The method was immunoSEQ multiplex PCR; TCRdb's version includes in-frame clones alone and lacks a portion of them. The sample yields around 88,000 clones, about nine tenths seen once. The starting material was peripheral blood, obtained on day 0 of AZD1222 vaccination. Receptors originate from an adult in good health. Each CDR3 is given with its conserved first and last residue. The D gene is left open where the match is weak. Not every row has a clone size; where given, it reads once, few, many or a size class.

TRBV6-2/TRBV6-3,NA,TRBD1,TRBJ1-5,CASSTGGPNQPQHF,TGTGCCAGCAGTACAGGGGGGCCCAATCAGCCCCAGCATTTT
TRBV7-8,NA,NA,TRBJ2-2,CASGQAGAQTGELFF,TGTGCCAGCGGGCAAGCAGGGGCGCAGACCGGGGAGCTGTTTTTT
TRBV7-3,NA,NA,TRBJ2-3,CASSLPGLDTQYF,TGTGCCAGCAGCTTACCGGGATTGGATACGCAGTATTTT
TRBV7-9,NA,TRBD1,TRBJ1-4,CASSLRQGNEKLFF,TGTGCCAGCAGCTTGAGACAGGGAAATGAAAAACTGTTTTTT
TRBV6-5,NA,TRBD1,TRBJ2-1,CASSFSRGQGSAEQFF,TGTGCCAGCAGTTTCTCGAGGGGACAGGGGTCAGCTGAGCAGTTCTTC
TRBV19,NA,NA,TRBJ2-1,CASSYGDSTYNEQFF,TGTGCCAGTAGTTACGGGGACTCTACATACAATGAGCAGTTCTTC
TRBV7-6,NA,NA,TRBJ2-1,CASSPGGQSPGGEQFF,TGTGCCAGCAGCCCCGGCGGACAGAGCCCTGGCGGTGAGCAGTTCTTC
TRBV6-2/TRBV6-3,once,NA,TRBJ1-6,CASSSNVDKDSPLHF,TGTGCCAGCAGTTCCAACGTGGACAAGGATTCACCCCTCCACTTT
TRBV7-2,NA,NA,TRBJ2-5,CASSLDTRGAETQYF,TGTGCCAGCAGCTTAGATACCAGGGGGGCAGAGACCCAGTACTTC
TRBV20-1,NA,NA,TRBJ2-7,CSASFILGLAF,TGCAGTGCTAGTTTCATTCTGGGACTTGCTTTT
TRBV12-3/TRBV12-4,NA,NA,TRBJ2-1,CASTGYNEQFF,TGTGCCAGCACGGGGTACAATGAGCAGTTCTTC
TRBV25-1,NA,TRBD1,TRBJ1-6,CASSEYGTANSPLHF,TGTGCCAGCAGTGAATATGGGACAGCCAATTCACCCCTCCACTTT
TRBV9,NA,NA,TRBJ2-3,CASRAISTDTQYF,TGTGCCAGCCGCGCCATTAGCACAGATACGCAGTATTTT
TRBV27,NA,TRBD2,TRBJ2-3,CASSHGRADTQYF,TGTGCCAGCAGTCACGGGAGGGCAGATACGCAGTATTTT
TRBV19,NA,NA,TRBJ2-2,CASSIDQGGRELFF,TGTGCCAGTAGTATAGATCAGGGAGGTAGGGAGCTGTTTTTT
TRBV18,once,NA,TRBJ1-4,CASSPTGREKLFF,TGTGCCAGCTCACCTACAGGACGCGAAAAACTGTTTTTT
TRBV5-4,NA,TRBD1,TRBJ1-1,CASSTKDRINTEAFF,TGTGCCAGCAGCACGAAGGACAGGATTAACACTGAAGCTTTCTTT
TRBV19,NA,TRBD1,TRBJ1-5,CASTRYDRDSDQPQHF,TGTGCCAGTACCCGGTACGACAGGGACAGCGATCAGCCCCAGCATTTT
TRBV5-6,NA,NA,TRBJ1-5,CASSSAGQFSNQPQHF,TGTGCCAGCAGTTCGGCGGGCCAGTTTAGCAATCAGCCCCAGCATTTT
TRBV4-1,NA,TRBD2,TRBJ2-3,CASSRRVATSGSSSTDTQYF,TGCGCCAGCAGCCGAAGGGTGGCGACTAGCGGCAGCTCTAGCACAGATACGCAGTATTTT
TRBV10-3,NA,NA,TRBJ2-5,CAAGEQETQYF,TGTGCCGCCGGGGAGCAAGAGACCCAGTACTTC
TRBV7-2,NA,TRBD2,TRBJ2-3,CASSVLAGGASTDTQYF,TGTGCCAGCAGCGTACTAGCGGGAGGGGCTAGCACAGATACGCAGTATTTT
TRBV4-2,NA,NA,TRBJ1-1,CASSQDNGGLNTEAFF,TGTGCCAGCAGCCAAGATAACGGGGGCCTAAACACTGAAGCTTTCTTT
TRBV5-4,NA,NA,TRBJ2-2,CASFVYSNTGELFF,TGTGCCAGCTTCGTGTACTCGAACACCGGGGAGCTGTTTTTT
TRBV27,NA,TRBD1,TRBJ1-6,CASSPALQGANSPLHF,TGTGCCAGCAGCCCTGCCCTCCAGGGGGCGAATTCACCCCTCCACTTT
TRBV19,NA,NA,TRBJ1-1,CASSNQANTEAFF,TGTGCCAGTAGTAATCAGGCGAACACTGAAGCTTTCTTT
TRBV20-1,once,NA,TRBJ1-2,CSAGAYGYTF,TGCAGTGCGGGGGCCTATGGCTACACCTTC
TRBV27,NA,NA,TRBJ2-7,CASSLLVGNYEQYF,TGTGCCAGCAGTTTATTAGTAGGTAACTACGAGCAGTACTTC
TRBV9,NA,NA,TRBJ1-1,CASSVERGQAFF,TGTGCCAGCAGCGTAGAGAGGGGTCAAGCTTTCTTT
TRBV6-5,NA,NA,TRBJ2-1,CASSYRGGHNEQFF,TGTGCCAGCAGTTACAGGGGCGGACACAATGAGCAGTTCTTC
TRBV6-5,NA,NA,TRBJ1-6,CASIRGLNNSPLHF,TGTGCCAGCATCAGGGGACTGAATAATTCACCCCTCCACTTT
TRBV6-5,NA,NA,TRBJ1-1,CASSSQRSAAFF,TGTGCCAGCAGTTCTCAGCGGTCAGCAGCTTTCTTT
TRBV5-1,NA,NA,TRBJ2-1,CASSFKGERSNEQFF,TGCGCCAGCAGCTTTAAGGGGGAGAGGAGCAATGAGCAGTTCTTC
TRBV6-5,NA,TRBD1,TRBJ2-1,CASSGDRGNEQFF,TGTGCCAGCAGCGGCGACAGGGGGAATGAGCAGTTCTTC
TRBV6-6,NA,TRBD1,TRBJ1-2,CASSFPDRGVGYTF,TGTGCCAGCAGTTTCCCGGACAGGGGCGTTGGCTACACCTTC
TRBV30,NA,NA,TRBJ2-7,CAWSVQGDVQYF,TGTGCCTGGAGTGTACAGGGAGACGTGCAGTACTTC
TRBV5-1,NA,NA,TRBJ2-5,CASRSPQETQYF,TGCGCCAGCAGATCCCCCCAAGAGACCCAGTACTTC
TRBV18,NA,TRBD1,TRBJ2-2,CASSPRFSEGQGSGELFF,TGTGCCAGCTCACCACGATTCTCCGAGGGACAGGGCTCCGGGGAGCTGTTTTTT
TRBV19,NA,TRBD1,TRBJ1-1,CASSIARQGAAFF,TGTGCCAGTAGTATAGCCCGACAGGGAGCAGCTTTCTTT
TRBV12-3/TRBV12-4,NA,NA,TRBJ1-1,CASSFSTAEAFF,TGTGCCAGCAGTTTTTCGACGGCTGAAGCTTTCTTT
TRBV5-1,NA,TRBD1,TRBJ2-7,CASSMRQGPGEQYF,TGCGCCAGCAGTATGAGACAGGGGCCAGGCGAGCAGTACTTC
TRBV7-3,NA,NA,TRBJ1-4,CASSQLSGEKLFF,TGTGCCAGCAGCCAATTATCGGGGGAAAAACTGTTTTTT
TRBV6-5,NA,NA,TRBJ2-7,CASRTDPQGFYEQYF,TGTGCCAGCAGGACCGATCCACAGGGCTTCTACGAGCAGTACTTC
TRBV2,medium-sized,NA,TRBJ2-2,CAAGGGELFF,TGTGCCGCCGGAGGCGGGGAGCTGTTTTTT
TRBV6-5,NA,NA,TRBJ2-7,CASSLGRVQYEQYF,TGTGCCAGCTCGTTAGGACGCGTACAATACGAGCAGTACTTC
TRBV5-5,NA,NA,TRBJ2-2,CASCRLPNTGELFF,TGTGCCAGCTGTCGCCTCCCGAACACCGGGGAGCTGTTTTTT
TRBV6-5,NA,NA,TRBJ2-7,CASTKDYEQYF,TGTGCCAGCACCAAAGACTACGAGCAGTACTTC
TRBV5-4,NA,NA,TRBJ2-1,CASTQGTPTYNEQFF,TGTGCCAGCACCCAAGGGACACCAACCTACAATGAGCAGTTCTTC
TRBV28,NA,TRBD1,TRBJ1-2,CASSFSAGGYGYTF,TGTGCCAGCAGTTTTTCGGCAGGGGGCTATGGCTACACCTTC
TRBV9,NA,NA,TRBJ2-3,CASSVKAGKDTQYF,TGTGCCAGCAGCGTAAAGGCAGGCAAGGATACGCAGTATTTT
TRBV19,NA,TRBD1,TRBJ2-3,CASTGTGITDTQYF,TGTGCCAGTACCGGGACAGGGATCACAGATACGCAGTATTTT
TRBV7-9,NA,TRBD2,TRBJ2-5,CASSRGDETQYF,TGTGCCAGCAGCCGGGGGGACGAGACCCAGTACTTC
TRBV5-1,once,TRBD2,TRBJ2-7,CASSQGLAASYEQYF,TGCGCCAGCAGCCAAGGACTAGCGGCTAGCTACGAGCAGTACTTC
TRBV6-5,NA,NA,TRBJ1-2,CATTYDHKDYGYTF,TGTGCCACCACATATGACCATAAGGATTATGGCTACACCTTC
TRBV6-6,NA,TRBD1,TRBJ2-7,CASGGQGYEQYF,TGTGCCAGCGGGGGACAGGGATACGAGCAGTACTTC
TRBV19,NA,NA,TRBJ2-4,CASSTDRTVAKNIQYF,TGTGCCAGTAGTACCGACCGGACGGTCGCCAAAAACATTCAGTACTTC
TRBV30,NA,NA,TRBJ2-2,CASGRRANTGELFF,TGTGCCTCAGGAAGGAGGGCGAACACCGGGGAGCTGTTTTTT
TRBV18,NA,NA,TRBJ1-3,CASSPLQGKAGNTIYF,TGTGCCAGCTCACCTTTACAGGGAAAGGCTGGAAACACCATATATTTT
TRBV7-2,NA,NA,TRBJ2-5,CASSSRGVQETQYF,TGTGCCAGCAGCTCGCGAGGGGTCCAAGAGACCCAGTACTTC
TRBV4-1,NA,NA,TRBJ2-7,CASSQDGQYEQYF,TGCGCCAGCAGCCAAGATGGGCAGTACGAGCAGTACTTC